The clone carrying this T cell receptor beta chain was picked up one time. TCRdb keeps only in-frame clones here, not all; method: immunoSEQ multiplex PCR. Of approximately 70,000 clones in the sample, around 92% were seen once. This specimen comes from a study of technical replicates of blood from several donors. This CDR3 comprises 16 residues. Trimming removed 2 bases from V and 0 bases from J, with 16 bases in between. Germline lookup yields CDR1 GTSNPN and CDR2 SVGIG (reference sequence). The chain carries TRBV30 and TRBJ1-1; D is ambiguous. The sample taken for sequencing was T cells isolated from PBMCs. The sequence came from a human donor in good health. The CDR3 region is CAWSPKRLLMNTEAFF. CDR3 DNA sequence: TGTGCCTGGAGTCCAAAGAGGTTGCTTATGAACACTGAAGCTTTCTTT. The full variable domain, its missing parts supplied by reference TRBV30 and TRBJ1-1, is SQTIHQWPATLVQPVGSPLSLECTVEGTSNPNLYWYRQAAGRGLQLLFYSVGIGQISSEVPQNLSASRPQDRQFILSSKKLLLSDSGFYLCAWSPKRLLMNTEAFFGQGTRLTVV.